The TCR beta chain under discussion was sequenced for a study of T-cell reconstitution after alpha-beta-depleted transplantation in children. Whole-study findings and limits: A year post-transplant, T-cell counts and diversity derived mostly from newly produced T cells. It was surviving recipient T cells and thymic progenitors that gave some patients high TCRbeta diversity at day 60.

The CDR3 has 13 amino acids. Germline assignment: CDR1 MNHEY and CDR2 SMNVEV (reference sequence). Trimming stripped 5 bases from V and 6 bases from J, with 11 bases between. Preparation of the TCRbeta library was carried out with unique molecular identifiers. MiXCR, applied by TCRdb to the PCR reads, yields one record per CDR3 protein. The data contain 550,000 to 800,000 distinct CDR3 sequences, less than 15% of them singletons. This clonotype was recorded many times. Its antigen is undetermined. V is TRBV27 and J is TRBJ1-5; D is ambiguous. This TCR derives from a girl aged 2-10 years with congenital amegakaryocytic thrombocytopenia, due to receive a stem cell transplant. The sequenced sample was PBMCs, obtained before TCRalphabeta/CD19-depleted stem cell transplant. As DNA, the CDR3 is TGTGCCAGCAGTCGCGATACCGGTCAGCCCCAGCATTTT. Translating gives CASSRDTGQPQHF.